Included here is one T cell receptor beta chain sequence, with context. The antigen remains undetermined. The CDR3 sequence is 15 residues long. V shed 0 bases and J shed 4 bases, with 13 bases lying between them. Per germline, CDR1 MGHRA and CDR2 YSYEKL. These data belong to a study of shared clonotypes between healthy human individuals. CD4+ cells underwent separation, giving CD45RA+ naive and CD45RA-negative memory subsets. This table comes from immunoSEQ multiplex PCR, and its TCRdb copy is limited to in-frame clones, with some not included. The table has 500,000 to 550,000 clones, 95% to 96% seen once. Findings and limits, study-wide: Clonotypes that were shared across a handful of donors made up around 5% of naive CD4 clonotypes. Clonotypes shared by all four donors outscored non-shared clonotypes in generation probability. Estimated richness values were generally larger in naive subsets than in memory subsets.

Sequenced: naive CD4+ T cells sorted from blood. Described subset: CD45RA+ positively selected. This clonotype was sampled from a woman in her twenties or thirties in good health. The genes are TRBV4-1 and TRBJ2-7; the D call may be TRBD1 or TRBD2 (5 bases each). CDR3 sequence (DNA): TGCGCCAGCAGCCAAGAGGGACGGGGATCTTACGAGCAGTACTTC. It encodes CASSQEGRGSYEQYF.